The 32 T cell receptor beta chains in this list originate from one sample, sequenced in a study of breast tumors, draining lymph nodes, adjacent tissues. Using its own MiXCR run on the multiplex PCR reads, TCRdb lists one record per CDR3 protein. The sample lists about 150,000 distinct CDR3 sequences; 20% to 25% were seen once. Breast cancer patients provided tissue from their axillary draining lymph nodes. The specimen was axillary lymph node tissue. These TCRs come from a female donor with breast cancer. Some clones in this sample may be carry-over from other donors' samples.

The chain links TRBV5-1 to TRBJ1-6, with 10 bases matching TRBD1. V gave up 2 bases and J gave up 1 base; unmatched junction bases: 9. The CDR3 is made up of 19 amino acids. The germline gives CDR1 SGHRS, CDR2 YFSETQ. CDR3 sequence: CASSFAGTGECSYNSPLHF. CDR3 bases: TGCGCCAGCAGCTTTGCCGGGACAGGGGAATGTTCCTATAATTCACCCCTCCACTTT.

This clonotype was observed a few times. This chain connects TRBV28 to TRBJ2-5, with D maybe TRBD2 (6 bases). The V end lost 5 bases, the J end lost 1 base, and 11 bases lay between the germline ends. CDR1 is MDHEN, CDR2 SYDVKM, per germline. The CDR3 spans 14 residues. The CDR3: CASSSAGFQETQYF. The CDR3 nucleotides are TGTGCCAGCAGTAGCGCGGGGTTCCAAGAGACCCAGTACTTC.

Only a few counts were recorded for this clonotype. This chain connects TRBV28 to TRBJ1-5; TRBD1 matches 7 bases. CDR3 length: 15 amino acids. V dropped 5 bases and J dropped 5; count of bases not matched to a gene: 9. Looked up from germline, CDR1 is MDHEN and CDR2 is SYDVKM. Written as DNA, the CDR3 is TGTGCCAGCAGTCCCATGACAGGGATCTATCAGCCCCAGCATTTT. The encoded protein is CASSPMTGIYQPQHF.

A note on this clonotype: A clone one base away is much larger, so this may be a read error. The CDR3 nucleotides read TGTGCCAGCAGCCAAGGGAGGAGTAGCTCCTATAATTCACCCCTCCACTTT. Its protein product is CASSQGRSSSYNSPLHF. The chain uses TRBV3-1 and TRBJ1-6; the D is unclear. The CDR3 runs 17 residues. CDR1 LGHDT and CDR2 YNNKEL come from the germline V gene (reference sequence). V lost 1 base to trimming and J lost 0 bases, with 10 bases between them.

This clonotype was picked up a small number of times. V is TRBV5-6 and J is TRBJ1-4; 8 positions agree with TRBD1. Germline V gene sequence: CDR1 SGHDT, CDR2 YYEEEE. The CDR3 is 17 amino acids. Germline trimming cut 2 bases from V and 0 bases from J; bases unmatched to any gene: 6. CDR3 amino acids: CASSLWTGTATNEKLFF. Here the CDR3 DNA reads TGTGCCAGCAGCTTATGGACAGGGACAGCAACTAATGAAAAACTGTTTTTT.

This clonotype came up many times. The V call is TRBV20-1, the J call TRBJ1-4; no reliable D call. Trimming took off 0 bases at V and 5 bases at J, with 16 bases between the two ends. Germline CDR1 reads DFQATT; CDR2 reads SNEGSKA (reference sequence). This CDR3 contains 16 residues. CDR3 sequence: CSARDLLAVFNEKLFF. CDR3 sequence (DNA): TGCAGTGCTAGAGATCTGTTGGCGGTATTCAATGAAAAACTGTTTTTT.

This clonotype showed up many times. This chain connects TRBV6-5 to TRBJ2-6; D gene uncertain. CDR3 length: 17 residues. Germline loops: CDR1 MNHEY, CDR2 SVGAGI. Trimming took off 2 bases at V and 0 bases at J, with 11 bases between the two ends. CDR3 coding DNA: TGTGCCAGCAGTTACCTGGCGCCAGGCTCTGGGGCCAACGTCCTGACTTTC. This gives the protein CASSYLAPGSGANVLTF.

In this sample, this clonotype turned up many times. This chain uses TRBV7-3 with TRBJ2-1, with a tentative D call TRBD2 (5 bases). Germline V gene data show CDR1 as SGHTA and CDR2 as FQGTGA. Trimming left V 0 bases short and J 8 bases short, with 11 bases between. This CDR3 region has 14 residues. The CDR3 coding sequence is TGTGCCAGCAGCTTAACCGCTGGAGGCCATGAGCAGTTCTTC. Translation: CASSLTAGGHEQFF.

This clonotype was seen at least ten times. V gene TRBV2 combines with J gene TRBJ2-7; D is unclear. Germline lookup yields CDR1 SNHLY and CDR2 FYNNEI. Trimming took off 4 bases at V and 4 bases at J, with 8 bases between the two ends. This CDR3 region has 12 residues. The CDR3 nucleotides are TGTGCCAGCAGTGTGCAACAATACGAGCAGTACTTC. It translates to CASSVQQYEQYF.

This clonotype was seen many times. V usage is TRBV4-1 and J usage is TRBJ2-5, with 13 bases fitting TRBD2. The CDR3 runs to 14 residues. V shed 4 bases, J shed 5 bases, and the junction held 1 base outside the gene matches. Germline CDR1 MGHRA, CDR2 YSYEKL. The CDR3 region is CASSRTSGSETQYF. DNA for the CDR3: TGCGCCAGCAGCCGGACTAGCGGGAGTGAGACCCAGTACTTC.

This clonotype appeared many times. The V call is TRBV2, the J call TRBJ2-3, with 7 bases lining up with TRBD2. CDR1 is SNHLY and CDR2 is FYNNEI in the germline V gene. V shed 7 bases and J 1 base; nucleotides not matched to a gene: 5. This CDR3 has 14 residues. The CDR3 nucleotides are TGTGCCAGCAAGACTAGCTACGGCACAGATACGCAGTATTTT. As protein: CASKTSYGTDTQYF.

The gene calls are TRBV28 and TRBJ1-1, with 7 positions matching TRBD1. CDR1 and CDR2 (germline): MDHEN, SYDVKM. The CDR3 sequence is 15 residues long. V dropped 6 bases and J dropped 1; count of bases not matched to a gene: 8. The CDR3 DNA sequence: TGTGCCAGCAGCACCCCTCGGACAGGGAACACTGAAGCTTTCTTT. Amino acids: CASSTPRTGNTEAFF.

As to this clonotype: This may arise from a read error, as a much more abundant clone is one base away. Since the CDR3 does not end with the conserved phenylalanine or tryptophan, this likely comes from a read error. The rearrangement joins TRBV19 to TRBJ1-5; no reliable D call. Looked up from germline, CDR1 is LNHDA and CDR2 is SQIVND (reference sequence). The germline V and J ends were trimmed by 1 base and 7 bases, with 14 bases remaining between them. CDR3 size: 15 residues. CDR3: CASSIGGQRKQPQHV. The CDR3, as DNA: TGTGCCAGTAGTATAGGAGGCCAGCGAAAACAGCCCCAGCATGTT.

This clonotype was seen many times. This chain connects TRBV7-9 to TRBJ1-2; 12 nucleotides agree with TRBD1. The germline gives CDR1 SEHNR, CDR2 FQNEAQ (reference sequence). V dropped 5 bases and J dropped 8; count of bases not matched to a gene: 12. The CDR3 is made up of 16 amino acids. The CDR3 is CASSQNSGTGGRGYTF. The CDR3 nucleotides are TGTGCCAGCAGCCAAAACTCCGGGACAGGGGGCAGGGGCTACACCTTC.

The rearrangement joins TRBV6-6 to TRBJ2-7; 9 nucleotides match TRBD2. The germline CDR1 and CDR2 sequences are MNHNY and SVGAGI (reference sequence). This CDR3 is 14 amino acids long. V lost 6 bases, J lost 4 bases, and 7 bases stayed unmatched. The CDR3 loop is CASSGASGAYEQYF. The CDR3 DNA sequence: TGTGCCAGCAGCGGGGCTAGCGGGGCTTACGAGCAGTACTTC.

This clonotype was observed at least ten times. V usage is TRBV20-1 and J usage is TRBJ2-1, with 11 bases aligning to TRBD2. With 6 bases clipped from V and 0 bases from J, the junction kept 4 bases outside the gene matches. The CDR3 runs 15 residues. The V gene's germline CDR1 is DFQATT and CDR2 SNEGSKA (reference sequence). CDR3 sequence: CSADTSGSSYNEQFF. As DNA, the CDR3 is TGCAGTGCCGATACTAGCGGGAGCTCCTACAATGAGCAGTTCTTC.

Many counts were recorded for this clonotype. DNA of the CDR3: TGCAGCGTTGGAGATTTGGACGAGCAGTACTTC. Its protein is CSVGDLDEQYF. V is TRBV29-1 and J is TRBJ2-7; D not certain. The CDR3 consists of 11 residues. Trimming left V 4 bases short and J 5 bases short, with 9 bases between. CDR1 is SQVTM, CDR2 ANQGSEA, per germline.

This clonotype occurred many times. This chain connects TRBV6-5 to TRBJ2-5; D is ambiguous. The V end was cut by 2 bases, the J end by 2 bases, with 6 bases between. CDR3 length: 13 amino acids. Germline V CDR1 and CDR2: MNHEY, SVGAGI. The CDR3 here is CASSYDGQETQYF. As DNA, the CDR3 is TGTGCCAGCAGTTACGATGGACAAGAGACCCAGTACTTC.

This clonotype was counted many times. CDR3 bases: TGTGCCACCAGTGATTTCGCGGCTAGCGGGAGAACAGATACGCAGTATTTT. This sequence encodes CATSDFAASGRTDTQYF. V and J are TRBV24-1 and TRBJ2-3; 10 nucleotides match TRBD2. CDR3 length: 17 residues. J gave up 3 bases and V 1 base, and 6 bases lay outside the gene matches. The germline V gene encodes CDR1 KGHDR and CDR2 SFDVKD.

This clonotype was seen a few times. The gene calls are TRBV19 and TRBJ1-6; no definite D call. Trimming removed 5 bases at V and 0 bases at J, with 20 bases between. The CDR3 consists of 19 residues. Germline CDR1 LNHDA, CDR2 SQIVND (reference sequence). CDR3 coding DNA: TGTGCCAGTAGTGAAGTTGGGGTTGTAAGGAGCTCCTATAATTCACCCCTCCACTTT. Encoded protein: CASSEVGVVRSSYNSPLHF.

Worth noting for this clonotype: Since a much larger clone is just one base distant, this may be a read error. Without the conserved terminal phenylalanine or tryptophan, this CDR3 likely stems from a read error. The rearrangement uses TRBV20-1 and TRBJ2-3; tentative D call: TRBD2 (5 bases). The CDR3 has 15 amino acids. V was pared by 6 bases and J by 0 bases, with 16 bases between. CDR1 is DFQATT and CDR2 is SNEGSKA in the germline V gene (reference sequence). CDR3 bases: TGCAGTGCCCCCGGAGGCGGTACTAGCACAGATACGCAGTATCTT. Its protein is CSAPGGGTSTDTQYL.

The V and J genes are TRBV28 and TRBJ2-5; D remains unclear. Germline lookup yields CDR1 MDHEN and CDR2 SYDVKM. The V gene lost 8 bases and the J gene lost 5 bases, with 9 bases spanning the gap. The CDR3 has 11 residues. The CDR3 loop reads CASSVRETQYF. DNA for the CDR3: TGTGCCAGCTCGGTGCGCGAGACCCAGTACTTC.

This sequence joins TRBV28 and TRBJ2-7; a possible D gene is TRBD2 (6 bases). Looked up from germline, CDR1 is MDHEN and CDR2 is SYDVKM. V lost 6 bases and J 2 bases, leaving 14 bases between the germline ends. The CDR3 runs to 14 residues. CDR3 sequence (DNA): TGTGCCAGCAGGACCGGGACTCTTCCCTACGAGCAGTACTTC. Translation gives CASRTGTLPYEQYF.

Notes on this clonotype: Being one base from a much bigger clone, this may be a read error. J is TRBJ2-1 and V is TRBV5-1; D remains unclear. Per germline, CDR1 SGHRS and CDR2 YFSETQ. The CDR3 consists of 11 residues. The CDR3 reads CASTDYNEQSF. The CDR3 DNA follows: TGCGCCAGCACGGATTACAATGAGCAGTCCTTC.

There are many counts of this clonotype. This sequence joins TRBV3-1 and TRBJ2-5; D is unresolved. The CDR3 is 12 residues long. Deletions cut 0 bases from V and 4 bases from J, with 3 bases between. In germline, CDR1 is LGHDT, CDR2 YNNKEL (reference sequence). CDR3 nucleotides: TGTGCCAGCAGCCAAGAACTAGAGACCCAGTACTTC. Its protein is CASSQELETQYF.

This clonotype was counted a single time. One base away lies a much larger clone, so this may be a sequencing read error. The rearrangement joins TRBV30 to TRBJ2-7; 7 bases line up with TRBD2. The CDR3 length is 15 residues. Looked up from germline, CDR1 is GTSNPN and CDR2 is SVGIG (reference sequence). This CDR3 is CAWSRKAGVGYEQHF. CDR3 sequence (DNA): TGTGCCTGGAGTAGGAAGGCGGGAGTTGGTTACGAGCAGCACTTC.

This clonotype was picked up a small number of times. This chain links TRBV28 with TRBJ2-3; 9 positions agree with TRBD1. The CDR3 sequence is 15 residues long. V lost 6 bases and J lost 4; bases outside the gene matches: 8. CDR1 and CDR2 (germline): MDHEN, SYDVKM. In DNA, the CDR3 is TGTGCCAGCAGCCCAGGGACAGGGAGGCCAGATACGCAGTATTTT. Protein sequence: CASSPGTGRPDTQYF.

This clonotype was counted ten times or more. This chain links TRBV18 with TRBJ1-2; a weak D match, TRBD1 (5 bases). In germline, CDR1 is KGHSH, CDR2 LQKENI. CDR3 length: 14 amino acids. The V gene lost 6 bases and the J gene lost 6 bases, with 17 bases spanning the gap. CDR3 loop: CASSQGVGLNGYTF. CDR3 bases: TGTGCCAGCTCGCAGGGTGTCGGGCTCAATGGCTACACCTTC.

Comments on this clonotype: Just one base apart from a much larger clone, this may be a read error. The chain links TRBV27 to TRBJ2-5; D may be TRBD1 or TRBD2 (5 bases each). CDR3 length: 14 residues. Looked up from germline, CDR1 is MNHEY and CDR2 is SMNVEV (reference sequence). For the CDR3, the DNA is TGTGCCAACAGTCTGAGGGACGGGTGGGAGACCCAGTACTTC. This translates into CANSLRDGWETQYF.

This clonotype was counted at least ten times. The chain is built from TRBV9 and TRBJ2-1, with TRBD2 identical over 9 bases. The CDR3 loop spans 18 amino acids. Losses at the gene ends were 4 bases for V and 3 bases for J; bases not matched to a gene: 14. CDR1 is SGDLS, CDR2 YYNGEE, per germline. The DNA of the CDR3 is TGTGCCAGCAGCCCTGGACAGGTCCTTAGCGGGAGCTACAATGAGCAGTTCTTC. This translates into CASSPGQVLSGSYNEQFF.

Regarding this clonotype: A much larger clone sits a single nucleotide away, making a read error possible. The V call is TRBV29-1, the J call TRBJ2-2, with 7 bases lining up with TRBD1. CDR1 SQVTM and CDR2 ANQGSEA come from the germline V gene. The CDR3 extends over 14 amino acids. The CDR3, as DNA: TGCAGCGCTCAGACAGGGAGCGTCACCAGGGAGCTGTTTTTT. It codes for CSAQTGSVTRELFF.

This clonotype appeared many times. The chain links TRBV28 to TRBJ2-7, with 9 positions matching TRBD1. This CDR3 is 14 amino acids long. Germline CDR1 is MDHEN and CDR2 is SYDVKM. J was trimmed by 3 bases and V by 5 bases; bases with no gene match: 5. The CDR3 here is CASSRRDRDYEQYF. Here the CDR3 DNA reads TGTGCCAGCAGTCGTCGGGACAGGGACTACGAGCAGTACTTC.